This T cell receptor beta chain was captured in a study of beta chain features in type 1 diabetes. Overall study: Examination spanned around 110,000,000 sorted cells from all samples. Study findings and constraints: High TCR expression in some cells could lead to their over-representation in cDNA sequencing. More deletions and fewer insertions at VDJ junctions were found in patients with type 1 diabetes.

Trimming cost V 5 bases and J 5 bases; bases outside gene matches: 7. CDR1 GTSNPN and CDR2 SVGIG come from the germline V gene (reference sequence). The CDR3 is 13 amino acids. The whole isolated RNA underwent reverse transcription, so sequencing captured expressed TCRB transcripts. Samples of naive, central memory and regulatory T cells yielded a mean of around 3.8 million reads. Generated by immunoSEQ multiplex PCR, the TCRdb table keeps only in-frame clones and is missing some. The sample records 350,000 or so clones, around 20% being singletons. A remark on this clone: Its antigen is still unknown.

The chain links TRBV30 to TRBJ2-7, with TRBD1 identical over 9 bases. The sequencing sample was made of naive CD4+ T cells from blood. This receptor was obtained from a woman between 18 and 30 years old in good health. CDR3 in DNA: TGTGCCTGGTCCGGGGACAGGGACCACGAGCAGTACTTC. The encoded protein is CAWSGDRDHEQYF.